The entry below gives a single TCR beta chain sequence along with its context. Germline V gives CDR1 LNHDA, CDR2 SQIVND (reference sequence). V lost 5 bases to trimming and J lost 3 bases, with 10 bases between them. This CDR3 is built from 14 residues. Sequencing used immunoSEQ multiplex PCR; TCRdb keeps in-frame clones, though not all of them. The sample holds 250,000 to 350,000 clones, about 88% seen once. This sample was taken from a study of blood T cell repertoires in COVID-19. This sequence was found in a woman in her fifties or sixties with acute or convalescent COVID-19. This sequence joins TRBV19 and TRBJ1-4, with D possibly matching TRBD1 (6 bases). The sequenced sample was peripheral blood. The CDR3: CASSLGQSNEKLFF. CDR3 in DNA: TGTGCCAGTAGTCTGGGACAATCTAATGAAAAACTGTTTTTT.